This T cell receptor beta chain is drawn from a study of Ad26.COV2.S vaccination and SARS-CoV-2 variants. Study as a whole: Donor allocation was to the COV1001 Ad26.COV2.S trial arm. Points from the study as a whole: A substantial breadth of spike-specific CD8+ and CD4+ T cell responses after vaccination has been reported.

V gave up 0 bases and J gave up 4 bases, with 9 bases separating them. CDR3 length: 14 residues. Germline V gene data show CDR1 as SEHNR and CDR2 as FQNEAQ (reference sequence). With regard to this clone: Its specificity is unknown.

The protocol was immunoSEQ multiplex PCR, while the TCRdb copy is restricted to in-frame clones and leaves out a portion. The data hold approximately 300,000 clones, with around 83% observed a single time. Documented treatment: roughly 19 received Ad26.COV2.S at low or high dose, single or two shots; roughly five received placebo; per-sample allocation not given. After the first vaccine or placebo injection, samples were drawn on day 63. The sample here was peripheral blood, taken in a trial of Ad26.COV2.S vaccine versus placebo. The receptor's source is a person aged 18 to 59 who received the Ad26.COV2.S COVID-19 vaccine or a placebo. V and J are TRBV7-9 and TRBJ1-2; the D gene is possibly TRBD1 (5 bases). The CDR3 region is CASSLAQTVYGYTF. In DNA form, the CDR3 reads TGTGCCAGCAGCTTAGCGCAGACAGTCTATGGCTACACCTTC.